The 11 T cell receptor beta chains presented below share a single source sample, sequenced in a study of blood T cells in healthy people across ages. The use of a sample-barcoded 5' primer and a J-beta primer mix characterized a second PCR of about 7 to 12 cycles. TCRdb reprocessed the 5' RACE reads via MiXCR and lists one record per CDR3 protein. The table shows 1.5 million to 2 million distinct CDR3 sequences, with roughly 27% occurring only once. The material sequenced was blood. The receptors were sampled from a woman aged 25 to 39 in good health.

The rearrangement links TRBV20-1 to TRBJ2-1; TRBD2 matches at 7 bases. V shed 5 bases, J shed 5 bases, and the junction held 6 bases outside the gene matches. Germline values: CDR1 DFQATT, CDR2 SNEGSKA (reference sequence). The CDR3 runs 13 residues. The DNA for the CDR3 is TGCAGTGCTTTACGGGGGGTCGACAATGAGCAGTTCTTC. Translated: CSALRGVDNEQFF.

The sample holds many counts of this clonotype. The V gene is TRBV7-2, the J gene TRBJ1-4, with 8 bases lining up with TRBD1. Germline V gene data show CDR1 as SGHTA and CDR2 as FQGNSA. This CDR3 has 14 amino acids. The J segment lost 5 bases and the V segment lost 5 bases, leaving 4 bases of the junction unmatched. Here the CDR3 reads CASSRDRSNEKLFF. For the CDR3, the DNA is TGTGCCAGCAGCCGGGACAGGAGCAATGAAAAACTGTTTTTT.

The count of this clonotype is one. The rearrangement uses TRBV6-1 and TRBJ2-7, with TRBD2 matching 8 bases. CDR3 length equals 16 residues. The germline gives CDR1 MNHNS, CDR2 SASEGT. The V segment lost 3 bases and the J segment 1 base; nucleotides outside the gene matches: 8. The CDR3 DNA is TGTGCCAGCAGTGACCCGGGGGGGGGCAAATCCTACGAGCAGTACTTC. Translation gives CASSDPGGGKSYEQYF.

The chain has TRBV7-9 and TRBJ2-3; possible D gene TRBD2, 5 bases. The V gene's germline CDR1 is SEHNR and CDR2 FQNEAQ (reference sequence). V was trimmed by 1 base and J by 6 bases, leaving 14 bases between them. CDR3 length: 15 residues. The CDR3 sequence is CASSLGGGGLDTQYF. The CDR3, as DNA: TGTGCCAGCAGCTTAGGAGGAGGTGGACTTGATACGCAGTATTTT. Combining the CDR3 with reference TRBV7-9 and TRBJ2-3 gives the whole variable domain DTGVSQNPRHKITKRGQNVTFRCDPISEHNRLYWYRQTLGQGPEFLTYFQNEAQLEKSRLLSDRFSAERPKGSFSTLEIQRTEQGDSAMYLCASSLGGGGLDTQYFGPGTRLTVL.

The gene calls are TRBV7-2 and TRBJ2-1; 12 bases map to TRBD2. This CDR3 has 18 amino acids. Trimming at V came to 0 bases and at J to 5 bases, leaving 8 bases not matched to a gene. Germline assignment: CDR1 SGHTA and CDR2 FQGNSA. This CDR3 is CASSLALRGTSGHNEQFF. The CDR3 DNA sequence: TGTGCCAGCAGCTTAGCGCTCAGGGGGACTAGCGGGCACAATGAGCAGTTCTTC.

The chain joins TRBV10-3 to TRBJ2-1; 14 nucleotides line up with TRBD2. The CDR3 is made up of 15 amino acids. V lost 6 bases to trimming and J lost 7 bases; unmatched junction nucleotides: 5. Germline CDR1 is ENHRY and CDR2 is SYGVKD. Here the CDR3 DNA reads TGTGCCATCAGGGGGACTAGCGGGAGATATAATGAGCAGTTCTTC. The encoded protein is CAIRGTSGRYNEQFF.

The CDR3 here is CASSYGGGSGLRQETQYF. DNA of the CDR3: TGTGCCAGCAGTTACGGGGGTGGGTCAGGATTACGGCAAGAGACCCAGTACTTC. V is TRBV6-5 and J is TRBJ2-5; D tentatively reads TRBD1 or TRBD2 (5 bases each). Germline lookup yields CDR1 MNHEY and CDR2 SVGAGI. The CDR3 sequence is 18 residues long. V dropped 2 bases and J dropped 2 bases, with 21 bases sitting between them.

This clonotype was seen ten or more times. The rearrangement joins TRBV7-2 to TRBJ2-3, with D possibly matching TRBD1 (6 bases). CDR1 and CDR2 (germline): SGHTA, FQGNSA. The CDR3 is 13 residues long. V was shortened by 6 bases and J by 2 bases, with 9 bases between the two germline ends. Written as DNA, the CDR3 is TGTGCCAGCAGTGGACAGCCCACAGATACGCAGTATTTT. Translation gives CASSGQPTDTQYF. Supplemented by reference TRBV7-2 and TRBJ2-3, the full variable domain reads GAGVSQSPSNKVTEKGKDVELRCDPISGHTALYWYRQSLGQGLEFLIYFQGNSAPDKSGLPSDRFSAERTGGSVSTLTIQRTQQEDSAVYLCASSGQPTDTQYFGPGTRLTVL.

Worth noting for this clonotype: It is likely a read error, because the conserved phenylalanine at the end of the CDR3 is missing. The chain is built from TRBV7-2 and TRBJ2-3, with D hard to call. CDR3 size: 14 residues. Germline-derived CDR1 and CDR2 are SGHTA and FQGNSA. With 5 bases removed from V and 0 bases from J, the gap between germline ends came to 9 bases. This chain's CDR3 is CASSPSPSTDTQYC. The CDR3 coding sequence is TGTGCCAGCAGCCCAAGCCCTAGCACAGATACGCAGTATTGT.

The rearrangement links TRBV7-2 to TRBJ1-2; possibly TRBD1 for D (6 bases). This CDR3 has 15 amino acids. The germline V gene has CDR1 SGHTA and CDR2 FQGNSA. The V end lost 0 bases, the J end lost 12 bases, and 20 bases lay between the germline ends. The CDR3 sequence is CASSLARSAGEGNTF. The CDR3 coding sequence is TGTGCCAGCAGCTTAGCGCGTAGTGCAGGGGAAGGCAACACCTTC. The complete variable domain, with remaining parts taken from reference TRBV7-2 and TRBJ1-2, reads GAGVSQSPSNKVTEKGKDVELRCDPISGHTALYWYRQSLGQGLEFLIYFQGNSAPDKSGLPSDRFSAERTGGSVSTLTIQRTQQEDSAVYLCASSLARSAGEGNTFGSGTRLTVV.

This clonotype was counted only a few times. In DNA form, the CDR3 reads TGTGCTAGTGGTTCTGGACTGTCCGACACAGATACGCAGTATTTT. Protein product: CASGSGLSDTDTQYF. V usage is TRBV12-5 and J usage is TRBJ2-3; D is perhaps TRBD2 (5 bases). Germline CDR1 LGHNT, CDR2 FRNRAP. This CDR3 has 15 amino acids. V lost 4 bases to trimming and J lost 2 bases, with 13 bases between them.